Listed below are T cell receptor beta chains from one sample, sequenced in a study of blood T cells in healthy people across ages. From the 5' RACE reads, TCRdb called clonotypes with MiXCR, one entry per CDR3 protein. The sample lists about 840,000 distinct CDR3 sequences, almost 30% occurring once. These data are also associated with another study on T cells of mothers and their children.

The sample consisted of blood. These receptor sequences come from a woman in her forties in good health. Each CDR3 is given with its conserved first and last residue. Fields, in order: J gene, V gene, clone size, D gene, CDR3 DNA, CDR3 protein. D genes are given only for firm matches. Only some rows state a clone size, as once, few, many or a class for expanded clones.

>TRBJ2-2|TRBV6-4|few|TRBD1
TGTGCCAGCAGTGCTGGGACAGGGAGCACCGGGGAGCTGTTTTTT
CASSAGTGSTGELFF
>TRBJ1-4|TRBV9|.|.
TGTGCCAGCAGCCTACAGGGAATAAGGAATGAAAAACTGTTTTTT
CASSLQGIRNEKLFF
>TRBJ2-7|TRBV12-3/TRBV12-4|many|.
TGTGCCAGCAGTTTAACGGTTCGGGGGCGGGGGACCTACGAGCAGTACTTC
CASSLTVRGRGTYEQYF
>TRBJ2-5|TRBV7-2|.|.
TGTGCCAGCAGCTCCCATACCTGGGGTCAAGAGACCCAGTACTTC
CASSSHTWGQETQYF
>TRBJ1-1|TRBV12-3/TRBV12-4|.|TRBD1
TGTGCCAGCAGTTTACCAACAGGGGGACGAGCTTTCTTT
CASSLPTGGRAFF
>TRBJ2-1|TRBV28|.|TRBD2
TGTGCCAGCAACCGGGGACTAGCGGGGGGGCAGATCGAGCAGTTCTTC
CASNRGLAGGQIEQFF
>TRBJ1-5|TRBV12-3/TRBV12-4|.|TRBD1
TGTGCCAGCAGTCCCTATCGGGGACAGGGGGCCAGACAGCCCCAGCATTTT
CASSPYRGQGARQPQHF
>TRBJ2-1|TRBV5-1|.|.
TGCGCCAGCAGAAACTATCTAGCGAGGAGGTCCTACAATGAGCAGTTCTTC
CASRNYLARRSYNEQFF
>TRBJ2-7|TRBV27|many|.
TGTGCCAGCAGTTTGATCGGGACGGAGTACTACGAGCAGTACTTC
CASSLIGTEYYEQYF
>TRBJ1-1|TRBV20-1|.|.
TGCAGTGCTATCTCACAGGTGAACACTGAAGCTTTCTTT
CSAISQVNTEAFF
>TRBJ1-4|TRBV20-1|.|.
TGCAGTGTCCTTCGAGGGACTAATGAAAAACTGTTTTTT
CSVLRGTNEKLFF
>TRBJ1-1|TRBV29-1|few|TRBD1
TGCAGCGTTGACGCAGGGGGCACTGAAGCTTTCTTT
CSVDAGGTEAFF
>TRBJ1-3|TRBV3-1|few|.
TGTGCCAGCAGCCAAGAGACGGGGCTCGGAAACACCATATATTTT
CASSQETGLGNTIYF
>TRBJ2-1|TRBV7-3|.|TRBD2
TGTGCCAGCAGCTTCGTCGGGGGGGTAGGTGAGCAGTTCTTC
CASSFVGGVGEQFF
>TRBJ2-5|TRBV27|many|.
TGTGCCAGCAGTTCCCGGAACGGCCAATATCAAGTTGAGACCCAGTACTTC
CASSSRNGQYQVETQYF
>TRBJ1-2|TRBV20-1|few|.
TGCAGTGCTGGCCTGAACAGAGTCGACTACACCTTC
CSAGLNRVDYTF
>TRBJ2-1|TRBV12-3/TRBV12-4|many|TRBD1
TGTGCCAGCAGTTTAATGACAGGGCACAATGAGCAGTTCTTC
CASSLMTGHNEQFF
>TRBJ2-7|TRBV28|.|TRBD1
TGTGCCAGCAGTGCGCCCGGGACAGGTTTGAGCTCCTACGAGCAGTACTTC
CASSAPGTGLSSYEQYF
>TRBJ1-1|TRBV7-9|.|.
TGTGCCAGCAGTTATGATGGGGAATTCGCTGAAGCTTTCTTT
CASSYDGEFAEAFF
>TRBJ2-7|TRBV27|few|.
TGTGCCAGCAGTTTAGGGGGAAATCTCTACGAGCAGTACTTC
CASSLGGNLYEQYF
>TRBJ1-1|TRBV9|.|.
TGTGCCAGCAGCGTAGATGGACCCGTCACTGAAGCTTTCTTT
CASSVDGPVTEAFF
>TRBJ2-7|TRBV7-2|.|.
TGTGCCAGTAGCTGTGGCCAGGGCGGCTACGAGCAGTACTTC
CASSCGQGGYEQYF
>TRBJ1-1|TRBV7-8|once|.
TGTGCCAGCAGCTTACATATGACCGAGGGTCGATCGAACACTGAAGCTTTCTTT
CASSLHMTEGRSNTEAFF
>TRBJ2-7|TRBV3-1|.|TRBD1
TGTGCCAGCAGAGGAACTGGACAGGGCGGGTACGAGCAGTACTTC
CASRGTGQGGYEQYF
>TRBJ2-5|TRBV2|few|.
TGTGCCAGCGGATTTACAGGGCTTGAGACCCAGTACTTC
CASGFTGLETQYF
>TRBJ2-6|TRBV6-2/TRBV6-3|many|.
TGTGCCAGCTCCGGGACACTACGCTCTGGGGCCAACGTCCTGACTTTC
CASSGTLRSGANVLTF
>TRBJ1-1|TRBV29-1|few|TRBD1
TGCAGCGTTGAGGGACAGGGTATCACTGAAGCTTTCTTT
CSVEGQGITEAFF
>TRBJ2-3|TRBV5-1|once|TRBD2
TGCGCCAGCAGCCCCGGACTAGCGGCGTACGTTGGCACAGATACGCAGTATTTT
CASSPGLAAYVGTDTQYF
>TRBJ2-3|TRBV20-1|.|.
TGCAGTGCTAGAGATCCTAGGAGAGGGTCAGATACGCAGTATTTT
CSARDPRRGSDTQYF
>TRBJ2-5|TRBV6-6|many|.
TGTGCCAGCTCGGACTACAGGGTACAAGAGACCCAGTACTTC
CASSDYRVQETQYF
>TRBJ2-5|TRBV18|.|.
TGTGCCAGCTCACCCGATAGTGGAGAGACCCAGTACTTC
CASSPDSGETQYF
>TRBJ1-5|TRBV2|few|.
TGTGCCAGCAGTGAAAGGGGAGTCATTCAGCCCCAGCATTTT
CASSERGVIQPQHF
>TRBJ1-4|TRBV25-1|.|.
TGTGCCAGCAGTGAACCCGCAGGGACGGAGGAAAAACTGTTTTTT
CASSEPAGTEEKLFF
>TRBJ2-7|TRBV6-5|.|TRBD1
TGTGCCGGCACAATGTATGCAGGGGGCGCGGACGAGCAGTACTTC
CAGTMYAGGADEQYF
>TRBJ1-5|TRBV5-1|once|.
TGCGCCAGCAGCCCTTTGGTGCCCCAGCATTTT
CASSPLVPQHF
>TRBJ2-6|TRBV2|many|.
TGTGCCAGCATCTATGGAGACTCTGGGGCCAACGTCCTGACTTTC
CASIYGDSGANVLTF
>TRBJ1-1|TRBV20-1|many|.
TGCAGTGCTTCAGACAGTATGAACACTGAAGCTTTCTTT
CSASDSMNTEAFF
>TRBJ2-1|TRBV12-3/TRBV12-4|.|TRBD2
TGTGCCAGCCTTACTAGCGGGGGGTACAATGAGCAGTTCTTC
CASLTSGGYNEQFF
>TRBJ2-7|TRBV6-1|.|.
TGTGCCAGCAAACTCGGGGGTACCTCCTACAATGAGCAGTACTTC
CASKLGGTSYNEQYF
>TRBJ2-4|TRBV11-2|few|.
TGTGCCAGCAGCTTTGCCAGAGCCCTAGCCAAAAACATTCAGTACTTC
CASSFARALAKNIQYF
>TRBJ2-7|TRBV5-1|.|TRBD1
TGCGCCAGCAGCCCCATCGTGATCGGACAGGGTCAGCACGAGCAGTACTTC
CASSPIVIGQGQHEQYF
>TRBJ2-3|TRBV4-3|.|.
TGCGCCAGCAGCCAAGATCGCGCGGGGAAGACAGATACGCAGTATTTT
CASSQDRAGKTDTQYF
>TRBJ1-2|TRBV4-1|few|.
TGCGCCAGCAGCCAAGAAGGGCATGGCTACACCTTC
CASSQEGHGYTF
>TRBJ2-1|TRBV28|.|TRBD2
TGTGCCAGCGTCAACCCCGGGGGGGGGTACAATGAGCAGTTCTTC
CASVNPGGGYNEQFF
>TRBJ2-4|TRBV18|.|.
TGTGCCAGCTCATCTCAGGGGCAAGGGGCCAAAAACATTCAGTACTTC
CASSSQGQGAKNIQYF
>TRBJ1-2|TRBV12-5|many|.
TGTGCTAGTGCTTTGGGATTAACCTATGGCTACACCTTC
CASALGLTYGYTF
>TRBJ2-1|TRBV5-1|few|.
TGCGCCAGCAGCTTACGGGGACTTCTTAACTTCAATGCGCAGTTCTTC
CASSLRGLLNFNAQFF
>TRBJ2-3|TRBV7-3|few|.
TGTGCCAGCAGCTTAGAGTTGGGACGCACAGATGCGCAGTATTTT
CASSLELGRTDAQYF
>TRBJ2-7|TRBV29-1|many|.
TGCAGCGTTGTCCAGACAATCGAGCAGTACTTC
CSVVQTIEQYF
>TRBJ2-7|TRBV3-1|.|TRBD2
TGTGCCAGCAGCCCTCTGATCTCCGGGACTAGTATCTACGAGCAGTACTTC
CASSPLISGTSIYEQYF
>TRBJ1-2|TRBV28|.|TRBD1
TGTGCCAGCAGTCGAAGGGGGCAAGGCTATGGCTACACCTTC
CASSRRGQGYGYTF
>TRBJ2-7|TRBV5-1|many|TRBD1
TGTGCCAGCAGCCGGAGGACAGGGGGGTCCTACGAGCAGTACTTC
CASSRRTGGSYEQYF
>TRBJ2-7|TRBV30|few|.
TGTGCCTGGAGTGTCCTGGGGATGACCTACGAGCAGTACTTC
CAWSVLGMTYEQYF
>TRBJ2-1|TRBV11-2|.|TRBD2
TGTGCCAGCAGCCGGGGACTAGCGGGGGACACAATTTACAATGAGCAGTTCTTC
CASSRGLAGDTIYNEQFF
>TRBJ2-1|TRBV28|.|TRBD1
TGTGCCAGCAGTCCCTCCGGGACAGGGGGCTACAATGAGCAGTTCTTC
CASSPSGTGGYNEQFF
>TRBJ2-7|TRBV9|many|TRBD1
TGTGCCAGCAGCGAGGGACAGAGAGGGGACGAGCAGTACTTC
CASSEGQRGDEQYF
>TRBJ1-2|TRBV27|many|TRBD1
TGTGCCAGCAGTTTAGGACAGGGGGCGGACTATGGCTACACCTTC
CASSLGQGADYGYTF
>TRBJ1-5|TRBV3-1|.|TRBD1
TGTGCCAGCAGCCCCGGACAGGGGGCGACTAAAAATCAGCCCCAGCATTTT
CASSPGQGATKNQPQHF